A single sample gave rise to the 8 T cell receptor beta chains below, sequenced in a study of STAT5B mutations in CD4+ large granular lymphocyte leukemia. Assay: immunoSEQ multiplex PCR; the TCRdb copy retains only in-frame clones and omits some. Among roughly 30,000 clones listed, about three quarters were seen once. Sequenced: CD4+ T cells from blood buffy coats. Source of these receptors: a human donor in good health.

This clone was seen a handful of times. This chain joins TRBV4-1 and TRBJ1-4; D is uncertain. Deletions cut 3 bases from V and 8 bases from J, with 13 bases between. Germline V gives CDR1 MGHRA, CDR2 YSYEKL. The CDR3 is made up of 14 amino acids. The CDR3 loop is CASSHGREREKLFF. The CDR3 DNA is TGCGCCAGCAGCCACGGCCGGGAGAGAGAAAAACTGTTTTTT.

The chain has TRBV19 and TRBJ2-4; 7 nucleotides line up with TRBD1. Trimming at V came to 5 bases and at J to 7 bases, leaving 8 bases not matched to a gene. The CDR3 sequence is 14 residues long. CDR1 and CDR2 from the germline V gene are LNHDA and SQIVND (reference sequence). This CDR3 reads CASSPDRAANIQYF. The CDR3 DNA follows: TGTGCCAGTAGTCCCGACAGGGCTGCGAACATTCAGTACTTC.

The chain joins TRBV5-1 to TRBJ1-1, with unresolved D. The CDR3 sequence is 15 residues long. The germline V and J ends were trimmed by 0 bases and 1 base, with 10 bases remaining between them. Germline V gene sequence: CDR1 SGHRS, CDR2 YFSETQ. The CDR3 loop is CASSLDLQRNTEAFF. The DNA for the CDR3 is TGCGCCAGCAGCTTGGACCTACAGAGGAACACTGAAGCTTTCTTT.

The chain joins TRBV4-2 to TRBJ1-5; D ambiguous. This CDR3 is 17 amino acids long. The V and J ends lost 1 base and 5 bases respectively, with 18 bases between them. Germline-derived CDR1 and CDR2 are LGHNA and YNFKEQ. This chain's CDR3 is CASSQGATAASDQPQHF. The CDR3 bases are TGTGCCAGCAGCCAAGGTGCAACAGCCGCGTCTGATCAGCCCCAGCATTTT.

The V gene is TRBV7-9, the J gene TRBJ2-1; D not resolved. CDR3 length: 11 amino acids. Trimming left V 1 base short and J 8 bases short, with 3 bases between. Germline V gene data show CDR1 as SEHNR and CDR2 as FQNEAQ (reference sequence). The DNA of the CDR3 is TGTGCCAGCAGCTTAGAGTATGAGCAGTTCTTC. Translating it yields CASSLEYEQFF.

This rearrangement joins TRBV9 to TRBJ1-3; 7 bases match TRBD1. CDR3 length: 19 amino acids. Germline values: CDR1 SGDLS, CDR2 YYNGEE. The J segment lost 2 bases and the V segment lost 0 bases, leaving 14 bases of the junction unmatched. CDR3 sequence reads: CASSVARDRVASPGNTIYF. CDR3 sequence (DNA): TGTGCCAGCAGCGTAGCTCGAGACAGGGTTGCAAGTCCTGGAAACACCATATATTTT.

The V and J genes are TRBV29-1 and TRBJ2-3; TRBD2 is a possible D gene (6 bases). V lost 6 bases and J 4 bases, leaving 17 bases between the germline ends. Germline V gives CDR1 SQVTM, CDR2 ANQGSEA. This CDR3 spans 14 amino acids. Written as DNA, the CDR3 is TGCAGCGTCGTCTTTGGACTACACGCAGATACGCAGTATTTT. This sequence encodes CSVVFGLHADTQYF.

This clone was seen a handful of times. The V gene is TRBV19, the J gene TRBJ1-5, with 8 bases lining up with TRBD1. The V and J ends lost 5 bases and 2 bases, in that order; junction bases with no gene match: 2. There are 14 residues in the CDR3. The germline CDR1 and CDR2 sequences are LNHDA and SQIVND (reference sequence). This CDR3 is CASSEQGGNQPQHF. The DNA for the CDR3 is TGTGCCAGTAGTGAACAGGGGGGCAATCAGCCCCAGCATTTT.